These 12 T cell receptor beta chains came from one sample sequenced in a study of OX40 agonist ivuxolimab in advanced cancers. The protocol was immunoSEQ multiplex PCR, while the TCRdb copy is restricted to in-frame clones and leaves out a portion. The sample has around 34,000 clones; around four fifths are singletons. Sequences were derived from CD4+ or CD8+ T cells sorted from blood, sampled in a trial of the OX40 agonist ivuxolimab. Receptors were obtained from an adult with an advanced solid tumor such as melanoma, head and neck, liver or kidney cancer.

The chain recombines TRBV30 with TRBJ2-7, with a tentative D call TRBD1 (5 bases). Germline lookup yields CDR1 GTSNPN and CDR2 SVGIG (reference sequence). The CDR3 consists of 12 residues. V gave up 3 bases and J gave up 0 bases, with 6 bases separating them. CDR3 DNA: TGTGCCTGGAGACAGGACTCCTACGAGCAGTACTTC. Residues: CAWRQDSYEQYF.

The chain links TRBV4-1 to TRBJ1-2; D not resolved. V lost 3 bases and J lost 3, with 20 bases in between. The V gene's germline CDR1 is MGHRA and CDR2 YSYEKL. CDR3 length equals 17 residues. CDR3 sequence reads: CASSHWEEGPLDYGYTF. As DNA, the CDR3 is TGCGCCAGCAGCCATTGGGAGGAAGGACCGCTGGACTATGGCTACACCTTC.

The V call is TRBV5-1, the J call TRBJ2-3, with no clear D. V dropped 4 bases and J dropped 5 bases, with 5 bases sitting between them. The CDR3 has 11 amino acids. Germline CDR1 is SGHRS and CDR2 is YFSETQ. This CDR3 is CASSDRDTQYF. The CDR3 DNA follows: TGCGCCAGCAGCGATCGAGATACGCAGTATTTT.

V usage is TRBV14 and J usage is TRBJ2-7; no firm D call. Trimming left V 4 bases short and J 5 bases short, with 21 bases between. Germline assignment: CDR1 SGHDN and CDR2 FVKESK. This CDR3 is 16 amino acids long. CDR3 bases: TGTGCCAGCAGCCTCTACGGGTTGGGAAAGGCCCACGAGCAGTACTTC. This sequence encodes CASSLYGLGKAHEQYF.

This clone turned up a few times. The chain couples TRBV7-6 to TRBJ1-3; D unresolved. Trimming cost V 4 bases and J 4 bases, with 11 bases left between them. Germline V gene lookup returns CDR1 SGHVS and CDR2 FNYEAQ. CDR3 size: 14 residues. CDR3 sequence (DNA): TGTGCCAGCAGCTACTCGCAGCGAGGAAACACCATATATTTT. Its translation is CASSYSQRGNTIYF. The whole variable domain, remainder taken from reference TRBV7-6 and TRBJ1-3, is GAGVSQSPRYKVTKRGQDVALRCDPISGHVSLYWYRQALGQGPEFLTYFNYEAQQDKSGLPNDRFSAERPEGSISTLTIQRTEQRDSAMYRCASSYSQRGNTIYFGEGSWLTVV.

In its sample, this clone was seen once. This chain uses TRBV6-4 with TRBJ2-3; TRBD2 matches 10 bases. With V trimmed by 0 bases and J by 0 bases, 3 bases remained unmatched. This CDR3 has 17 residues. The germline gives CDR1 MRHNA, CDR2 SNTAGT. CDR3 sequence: CASSDSVTSGSTDTQYF. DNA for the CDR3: TGTGCCAGCAGTGACTCGGTGACTAGCGGGAGCACAGATACGCAGTATTTT.

DNA of the CDR3: TGTGCCAGCAGCCAAGACACCGGGGAGCTGTTTTTT. Its translation: CASSQDTGELFF. The chain carries TRBV4-2 and TRBJ2-2; D unresolved. CDR1 is LGHNA, CDR2 YNFKEQ, per germline. The CDR3 runs 12 residues. Trimming left V 0 bases short and J 4 bases short, with 0 bases between.

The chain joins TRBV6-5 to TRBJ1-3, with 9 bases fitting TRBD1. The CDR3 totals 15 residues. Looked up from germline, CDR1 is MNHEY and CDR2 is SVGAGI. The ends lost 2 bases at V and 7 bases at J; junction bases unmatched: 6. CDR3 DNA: TGTGCCAGCAGTTACGGGACAGGGTTGAGTAACACCATATATTTT. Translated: CASSYGTGLSNTIYF.

DNA for the CDR3: TGTGCCAGCAGTTGGCCCGGGAACTACAATGAGCAGTTCTTC. Translating gives CASSWPGNYNEQFF. This chain connects TRBV27 to TRBJ2-1; a weak D match, TRBD2 (5 bases). The CDR3 has 14 amino acids. Trimming took off 4 bases at V and 3 bases at J, with 10 bases between the two ends. Germline V gene data show CDR1 as MNHEY and CDR2 as SMNVEV (reference sequence).

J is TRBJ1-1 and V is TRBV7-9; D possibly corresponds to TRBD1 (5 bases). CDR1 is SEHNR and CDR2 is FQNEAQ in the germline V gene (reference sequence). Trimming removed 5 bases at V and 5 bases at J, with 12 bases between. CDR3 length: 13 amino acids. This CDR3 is CASSPQGVTEAFF. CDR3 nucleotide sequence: TGTGCCAGCAGCCCGCAAGGGGTTACTGAAGCTTTCTTT.

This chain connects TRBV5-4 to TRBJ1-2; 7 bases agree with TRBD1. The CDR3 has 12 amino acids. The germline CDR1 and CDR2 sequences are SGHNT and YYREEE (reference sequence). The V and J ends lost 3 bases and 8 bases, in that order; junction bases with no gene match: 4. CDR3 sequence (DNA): TGTGCCAGCAGCTCGGGACAGCTAGGCTACACCTTC. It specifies CASSSGQLGYTF.

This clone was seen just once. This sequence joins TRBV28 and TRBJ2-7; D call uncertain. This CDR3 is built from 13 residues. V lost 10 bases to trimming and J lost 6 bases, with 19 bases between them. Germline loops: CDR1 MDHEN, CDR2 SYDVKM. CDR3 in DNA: TGTGCCATCCGGCCTTCTCCCGGCGGCGAGCAGTACTTC. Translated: CAIRPSPGGEQYF. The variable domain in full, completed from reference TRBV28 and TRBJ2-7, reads DVKVTQSSRYLVKRTGEKVFLECVQDMDHENMFWYRQDPGLGLRLIYFSYDVKMKEKGDIPEGYSVSREKKERFSLILESASTNQTSMYLCAIRPSPGGEQYFGPGTRLTVT.